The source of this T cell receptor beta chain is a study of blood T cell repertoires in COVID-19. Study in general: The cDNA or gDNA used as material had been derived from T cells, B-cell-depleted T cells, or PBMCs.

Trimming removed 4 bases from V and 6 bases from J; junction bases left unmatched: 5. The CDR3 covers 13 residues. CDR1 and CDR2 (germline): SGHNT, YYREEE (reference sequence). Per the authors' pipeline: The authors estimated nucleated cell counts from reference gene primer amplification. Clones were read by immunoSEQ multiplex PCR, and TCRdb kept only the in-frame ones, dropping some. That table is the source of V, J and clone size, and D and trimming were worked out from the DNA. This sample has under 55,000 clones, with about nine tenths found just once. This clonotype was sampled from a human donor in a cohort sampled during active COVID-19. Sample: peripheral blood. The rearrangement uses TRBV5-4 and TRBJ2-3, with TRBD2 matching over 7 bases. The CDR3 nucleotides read TGTGCCAGCAGCCGGGGGGAAGAGGATACGCAGTATTTT. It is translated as CASSRGEEDTQYF.